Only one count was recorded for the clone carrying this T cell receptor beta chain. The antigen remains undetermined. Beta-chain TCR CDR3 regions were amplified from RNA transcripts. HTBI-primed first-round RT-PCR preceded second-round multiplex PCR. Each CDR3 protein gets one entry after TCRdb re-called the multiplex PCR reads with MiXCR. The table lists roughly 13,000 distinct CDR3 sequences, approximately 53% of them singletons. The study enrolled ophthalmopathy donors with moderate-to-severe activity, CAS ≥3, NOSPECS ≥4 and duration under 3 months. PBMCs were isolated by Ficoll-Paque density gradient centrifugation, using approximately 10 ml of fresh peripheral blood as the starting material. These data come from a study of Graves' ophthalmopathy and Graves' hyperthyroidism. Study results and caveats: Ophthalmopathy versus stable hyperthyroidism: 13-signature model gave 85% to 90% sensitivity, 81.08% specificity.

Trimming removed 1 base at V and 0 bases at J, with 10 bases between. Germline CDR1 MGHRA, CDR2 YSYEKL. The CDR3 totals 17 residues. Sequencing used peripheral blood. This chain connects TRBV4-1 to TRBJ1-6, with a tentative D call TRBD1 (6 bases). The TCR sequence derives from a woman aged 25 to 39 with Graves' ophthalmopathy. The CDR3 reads CASSQGQASSYNSPLHF. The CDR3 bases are TGCGCCAGCAGCCAAGGACAGGCCAGCTCCTATAATTCACCCCTCCACTTT.